A single sample is the source of the 9 T cell receptor beta chains below, sequenced in a study of CD8 T cells in Susac syndrome. Random hexamers served to reverse transcribe about 0.45 to 1 ug RNA. TCRdb analysed the immunoSEQ multiplex PCR reads with MiXCR anew, one entry per CDR3 protein. The sample contains fewer than 300,000 distinct CDR3 sequences, 85% of which appear only once. Sequencing input: CD8+ T cells from PBMCs. The receptor set was obtained from a human donor with multiple sclerosis.

The rearrangement joins TRBV27 to TRBJ2-6; 10 bases match TRBD2. This CDR3 has 20 amino acids. The V and J ends lost 5 bases and 2 bases, in that order; junction bases with no gene match: 15. Germline assignment: CDR1 MNHEY and CDR2 SMNVEV (reference sequence). The CDR3 coding sequence is TGTGCCAGCAGTCCCTTCTGGATAGCGGGAGGTATAGCTGGGGCCAACGTCCTGACTTTC. This translates into CASSPFWIAGGIAGANVLTF.

The chain carries TRBV20-1 and TRBJ1-1; the D is unclear. Trimming removed 4 bases at V and 1 base at J, with 10 bases between. The CDR3 is 13 residues long. Germline lookup yields CDR1 DFQATT and CDR2 SNEGSKA (reference sequence). In DNA form, the CDR3 reads TGCAGTGCTAAGCCCCGGGGGAACACTGAAGCTTTCTTT. Amino acid sequence: CSAKPRGNTEAFF.

J is TRBJ1-4 and V is TRBV5-5; D possibly corresponds to TRBD1 (6 bases). Germline V gives CDR1 SGHKS, CDR2 YYEKEE (reference sequence). This CDR3 region has 14 residues. Trimming removed 2 bases at V and 6 bases at J, with 11 bases between. The CDR3: CASSFWAGDEKLFF. The CDR3 DNA reads TGTGCCAGCAGCTTCTGGGCAGGGGATGAAAAACTGTTTTTT.

The chain joins TRBV6-1 to TRBJ2-1; D is unresolved. V was shortened by 7 bases and J by 0 bases, with 7 bases between the two germline ends. CDR3 length: 13 amino acids. Germline V gives CDR1 MNHNS, CDR2 SASEGT. In DNA form, the CDR3 reads TGTGCCAGCAACGCCGACTCCTACAATGAGCAGTTCTTC. This sequence encodes CASNADSYNEQFF.

The chain joins TRBV27 to TRBJ1-6; D gene ambiguous. V dropped 3 bases and J dropped 7 bases, with 10 bases sitting between them. The CDR3 contains 14 residues. CDR1 and CDR2 from the germline V gene are MNHEY and SMNVEV (reference sequence). The CDR3 loop reads CASSLGIWNSPLHF. DNA of the CDR3: TGTGCCAGCAGTTTGGGGATTTGGAATTCACCCCTCCACTTT.

The rearrangement uses TRBV7-9 and TRBJ1-1; D uncertain. The germline V gene encodes CDR1 SEHNR and CDR2 FQNEAQ (reference sequence). This CDR3 has 14 amino acids. V lost 3 bases, J lost 11 bases, and 19 bases lay in between. CDR3 sequence (DNA): TGTGCCAGCAGCTTGGCACAAGGAATAATGGAGGCTTTCTTT. This encodes CASSLAQGIMEAFF.

This chain connects TRBV9 to TRBJ2-3; D is unclear. Trimming stripped 4 bases from V and 3 bases from J, with 18 bases between. The length of the CDR3 is 16 residues. Germline V gene lookup returns CDR1 SGDLS and CDR2 YYNGEE. Written as DNA, the CDR3 is TGTGCCAGCAGCAGCTCCGGCTATAGGCGGACAGATACGCAGTATTTT. Translated: CASSSSGYRRTDTQYF.

The chain links TRBV4-1 to TRBJ2-2, with 8 bases fitting TRBD1. J gave up 5 bases and V 3 bases, and 11 bases lay outside the gene matches. This CDR3 comprises 17 residues. CDR1 and CDR2 from the germline V gene are MGHRA and YSYEKL. The CDR3 loop reads CASSHPRQGPRTGELFF. As DNA, the CDR3 is TGCGCCAGCAGCCACCCCCGACAGGGGCCCAGGACCGGGGAGCTGTTTTTT.

CDR3 in DNA: TGTGCCAGCACAGGGACGGCTCACAATGAGCAGTTCTTC. Its protein is CASTGTAHNEQFF. The rearrangement uses TRBV27 and TRBJ2-1, with D perhaps TRBD1 or TRBD2 (5 bases each). Germline CDR1 MNHEY, CDR2 SMNVEV (reference sequence). V was pared by 7 bases and J by 5 bases, with 12 bases between. The CDR3 runs 13 residues.